This entry is about one TCR beta chain. This specimen belongs to a study of blood T cell repertoires in COVID-19. Generated by immunoSEQ multiplex PCR, the TCRdb table keeps only in-frame clones and is missing some. The sample carries some 380,000 clones, around 87% recorded once. The trim removed 0 bases at V and 1 base at J, leaving 7 bases unmatched. Germline V gene sequence: CDR1 SGHRS, CDR2 YFSETQ. This CDR3 comprises 17 residues. The sequenced sample consisted of peripheral blood. V is TRBV5-1 and J is TRBJ1-1, with TRBD1 matching over 9 bases. The clonotype was recovered from a man younger than 35 with active or convalescent COVID-19. The CDR3 bases are TGCGCCAGCAGCTTGGCGGGACAGGGATTCGGGAACACTGAAGCTTTCTTT. Translating gives CASSLAGQGFGNTEAFF. The full variable domain, completed using reference TRBV5-1 and TRBJ1-1, is KAGVTQTPRYLIKTRGQQVTLSCSPISGHRSVSWYQQTPGQGLQFLFEYFSETQRNKGNFPGRFSGRQFSNSRSEMNVSTLELGDSALYLCASSLAGQGFGNTEAFFGQGTRLTVV.